This entry features one TCR beta chain sequence. What it binds is not known. Trimming took 4 bases from V and 2 from J, leaving 17 bases between them. This CDR3 is built from 17 residues. The germline V gene has CDR1 LNHNV and CDR2 YYDKDF (reference sequence). Assay used: immunoSEQ multiplex PCR; TCRdb lists only in-frame clones, some missing. The repertoire consists of 30,000 or so clones, with around 93% occurring once and the leading ten covering 3.5% to 5%. This sample is part of a study of T cells in localized non-small cell lung cancer. The study's findings and limits: Clonality peaked in uninvolved adjacent lung rather than tumor.

This receptor was obtained from a woman between 40 and 69 years old with stage III lung adenocarcinoma. The sample was peripheral blood mononuclear cells, taken before any cancer treatment. The rearrangement uses TRBV15 and TRBJ2-2, with D tentatively TRBD1 (6 bases). The chain's CDR3 is CATSKAMGRGNTGELFF. DNA for the CDR3: TGTGCCACCAGCAAGGCGATGGGCAGGGGAAACACCGGGGAGCTGTTTTTT. Using reference TRBV15 and TRBJ2-2 for the parts outside the CDR3, the full variable domain is DAMVIQNPRYQVTQFGKPVTLSCSQTLNHNVMYWYQQKSSQAPKLLFHYYDKDFNNEADTPDNFQSRRPNTSFCFLDIRSPGLGDTAMYLCATSKAMGRGNTGELFFGEGSRLTVL.